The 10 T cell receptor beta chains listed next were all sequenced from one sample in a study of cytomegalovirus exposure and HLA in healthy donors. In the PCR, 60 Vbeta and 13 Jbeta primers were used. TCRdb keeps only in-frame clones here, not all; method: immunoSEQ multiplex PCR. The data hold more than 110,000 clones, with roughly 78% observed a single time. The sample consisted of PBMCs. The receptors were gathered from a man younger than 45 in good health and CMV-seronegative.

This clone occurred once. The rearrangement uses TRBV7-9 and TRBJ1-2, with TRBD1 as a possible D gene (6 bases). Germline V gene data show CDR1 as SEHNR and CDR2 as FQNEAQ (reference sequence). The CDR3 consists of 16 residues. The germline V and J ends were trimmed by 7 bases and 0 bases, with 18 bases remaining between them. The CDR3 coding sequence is TGTGCCAGCACTCAGGCTGGGGGGGCTTCTAACTATGGCTACACCTTC. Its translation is CASTQAGGASNYGYTF.

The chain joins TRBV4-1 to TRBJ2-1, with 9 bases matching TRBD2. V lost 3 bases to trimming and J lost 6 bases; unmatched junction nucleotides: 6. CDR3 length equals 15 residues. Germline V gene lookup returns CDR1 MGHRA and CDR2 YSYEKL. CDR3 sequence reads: CASSQAGTSPNEQFF. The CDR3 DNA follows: TGCGCCAGCAGCCAGGCCGGGACTAGCCCCAATGAGCAGTTCTTC.

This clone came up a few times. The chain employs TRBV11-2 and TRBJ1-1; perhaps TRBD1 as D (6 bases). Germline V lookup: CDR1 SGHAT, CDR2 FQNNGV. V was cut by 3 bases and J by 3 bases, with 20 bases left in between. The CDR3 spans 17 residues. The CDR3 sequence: CASSLGTGIRTYTEAFF. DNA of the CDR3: TGTGCCAGCAGCTTGGGCACAGGGATAAGGACGTACACTGAAGCTTTCTTT.

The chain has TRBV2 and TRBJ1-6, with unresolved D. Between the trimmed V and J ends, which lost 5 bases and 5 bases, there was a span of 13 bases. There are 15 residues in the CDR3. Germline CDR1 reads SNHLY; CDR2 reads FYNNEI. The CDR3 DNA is TGTGCCAGCAGTCCAGTGAAGAACCATAATTCACCCCTCCACTTT. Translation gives CASSPVKNHNSPLHF.

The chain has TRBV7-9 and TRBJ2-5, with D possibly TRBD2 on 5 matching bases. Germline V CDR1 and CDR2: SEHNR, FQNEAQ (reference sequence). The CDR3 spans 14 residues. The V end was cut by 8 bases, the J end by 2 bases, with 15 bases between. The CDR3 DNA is TGTGCCAGCGCCTCGAGTGGCGGGCAAGAGACCCAGTACTTC. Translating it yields CASASSGGQETQYF.

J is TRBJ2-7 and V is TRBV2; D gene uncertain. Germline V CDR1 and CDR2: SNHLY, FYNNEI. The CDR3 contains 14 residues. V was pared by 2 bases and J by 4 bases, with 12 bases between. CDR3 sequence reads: CASSEFLLSYEQYF. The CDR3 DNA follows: TGTGCCAGCAGTGAATTCCTACTATCTTACGAGCAGTACTTC.

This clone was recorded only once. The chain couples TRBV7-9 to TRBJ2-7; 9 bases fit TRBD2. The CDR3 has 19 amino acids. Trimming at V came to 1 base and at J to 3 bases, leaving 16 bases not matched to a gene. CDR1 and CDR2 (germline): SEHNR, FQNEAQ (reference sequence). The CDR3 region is CASSLGPGTSRSNFYEQYF. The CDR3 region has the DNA TGTGCCAGCAGCTTAGGACCCGGGACTAGCCGAAGCAATTTCTACGAGCAGTACTTC.

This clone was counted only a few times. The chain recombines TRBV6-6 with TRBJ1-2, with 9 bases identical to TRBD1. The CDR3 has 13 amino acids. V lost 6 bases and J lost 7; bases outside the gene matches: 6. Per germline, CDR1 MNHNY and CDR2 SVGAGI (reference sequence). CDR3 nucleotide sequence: TGTGCCAGCAGAACCGGGACAGGGACTGGCTACACCTTC. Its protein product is CASRTGTGTGYTF.

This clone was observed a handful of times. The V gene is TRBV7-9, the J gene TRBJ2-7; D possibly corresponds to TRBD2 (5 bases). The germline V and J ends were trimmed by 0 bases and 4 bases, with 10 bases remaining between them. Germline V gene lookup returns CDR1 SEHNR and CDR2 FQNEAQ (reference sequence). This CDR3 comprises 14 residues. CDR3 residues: CASSLATGIYEQYF. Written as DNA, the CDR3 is TGTGCCAGCAGCTTAGCCACGGGAATATACGAGCAGTACTTC.

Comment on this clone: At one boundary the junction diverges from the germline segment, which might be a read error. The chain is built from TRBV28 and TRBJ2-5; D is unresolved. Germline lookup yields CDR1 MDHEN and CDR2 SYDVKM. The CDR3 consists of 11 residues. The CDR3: CASSLRSLVNF. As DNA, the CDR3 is TGTGCCAGCAGTTTGAGGAGCCTCGTGAACTTC.